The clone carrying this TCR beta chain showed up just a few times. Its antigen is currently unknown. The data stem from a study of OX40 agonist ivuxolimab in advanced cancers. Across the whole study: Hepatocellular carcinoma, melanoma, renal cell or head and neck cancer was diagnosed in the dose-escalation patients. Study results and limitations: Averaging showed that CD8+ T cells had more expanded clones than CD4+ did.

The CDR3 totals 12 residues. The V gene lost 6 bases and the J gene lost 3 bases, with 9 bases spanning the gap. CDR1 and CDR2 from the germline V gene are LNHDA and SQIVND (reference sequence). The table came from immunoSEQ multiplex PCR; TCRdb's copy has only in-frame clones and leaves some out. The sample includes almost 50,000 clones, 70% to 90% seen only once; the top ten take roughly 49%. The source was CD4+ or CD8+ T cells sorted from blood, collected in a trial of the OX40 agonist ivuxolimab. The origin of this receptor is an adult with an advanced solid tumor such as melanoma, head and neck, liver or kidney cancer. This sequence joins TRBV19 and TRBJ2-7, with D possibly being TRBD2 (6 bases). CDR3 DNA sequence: TGTGCCAGTAGCGGGAGCGGCTACGAGCAGTACTTC. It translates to CASSGSGYEQYF.